This TCR beta chain is from a study of T-cell reconstitution after alpha-beta-depleted transplantation in children. In germline, CDR1 is DFQATT, CDR2 SNEGSKA (reference sequence). The CDR3 consists of 13 residues. With 5 bases removed from V and 0 bases from J, the gap between germline ends came to 10 bases. This clonotype was counted at least ten times. The antigen is undetermined. Molecular barcoding with unique molecular identifiers was used for the TCRbeta library. TCRdb fed the PCR reads into MiXCR, producing one record per CDR3 protein. Here the sample spans some 550,000 distinct CDR3 sequences, about 21% being singletons. The study's findings and limits: T-cell counts and diversity at one year following transplant were attributed mainly to newly produced T cells. High day-60 TCRbeta diversity in some patients came from surviving recipient T cells and thymic progenitors. As was reported, about two months after transplant, alpha-beta T cells came from several hundred expanded graft clones.

The chain joins TRBV20-1 to TRBJ1-2, with D possibly matching TRBD1 (5 bases). This material consisted of PBMCs, mostly from graft donor cells, taken 360 days after TCRalphabeta/CD19-depleted stem cell transplant. This TCR came from a boy in the first two years of life who had a stem cell transplant for acute myeloid leukemia, so the T cells may come from the graft donor. The CDR3 loop is CSASDSTNYGYTF. CDR3 DNA sequence: TGCAGTGCTTCTGACAGCACTAACTATGGCTACACCTTC.